The 18 T cell receptor beta chains presented below share a single source sample, sequenced in a study of early T cells in non-severe SARS-CoV-2 infection. TCRdb analysed the 5' RACE reads with MiXCR anew, one entry per CDR3 protein. Altogether 25,000 to 30,000 distinct CDR3 sequences are present, about 6.6% being singletons, with the ten largest covering about 34%. Sequences were derived from whole blood, sampled at baseline. Receptor source: an adult who was a healthcare worker with PCR-confirmed SARS-CoV-2 infection or an uninfected control (not recorded which).

V gene TRBV5-1 combines with J gene TRBJ2-2; no definite D call. Germline V gene sequence: CDR1 SGHRS, CDR2 YFSETQ. V lost 7 bases and J 0 bases, leaving 10 bases between the germline ends. The CDR3 is made up of 14 amino acids. The CDR3 sequence: CASETGSNTGELFF. Written as DNA, the CDR3 is TGCGCCAGCGAGACGGGTTCGAACACCGGGGAGCTGTTTTTT.

This clonotype was observed at least ten times. One end of the junction fails to match germline, which may point to a read error. The gene calls are TRBV7-7 and TRBJ2-5; D is perhaps TRBD2 (7 bases). CDR1 is SSHAT and CDR2 is FNYEAQ in the germline V gene (reference sequence). The CDR3 has 15 residues. The CDR3 nucleotides are TGTGCTAGCAGCTTAGGGGGGGGCAGTCAAGAGACCCAGTACTTC. Encoded protein: CASSLGGGSQETQYF.

There are many counts of this clonotype. The CDR3 sequence: CASSSSFSYEQYF. The CDR3 region has the DNA TGTGCCAGCAGCTCCAGTTTCTCCTACGAGCAGTACTTC. V usage is TRBV7-9 and J usage is TRBJ2-7; no clear D gene. V was trimmed by 4 bases and J by 0 bases, leaving 7 bases between them. Germline V gives CDR1 SEHNR, CDR2 FQNEAQ (reference sequence). The CDR3 extends over 13 amino acids.

The sample holds many counts of this clonotype. One junction end does not reproduce the germline sequence, and a read error may be involved. This chain joins TRBV5-1 and TRBJ1-1; 9 nucleotides align to TRBD1. The length of the CDR3 is 14 residues. The germline gives CDR1 SGHRS, CDR2 YFSETQ. This chain's CDR3 is CASSPGTGNIEAFF. For the CDR3, the DNA is TGCGCCAGCAGTCCCGGGACAGGGAACATTGAAGCTTTCTTT.

This clonotype showed up many times. An end of the junction differs from the germline gene, which may be a read error. This rearrangement joins TRBV23-1 to TRBJ1-5; D is ambiguous. TRBV23-1 is designated an ORF whose function remains uncertain. The CDR3 extends over 12 amino acids. DNA for the CDR3: TGCGCCAGCAGTCAATTTGCTGAGATACTTGCTTTT. As protein: CASSQFAEILAF.

The sample holds many counts of this clonotype. CDR3 sequence: CASSGSGGSGNQPQHF. DNA for the CDR3: TGTGCCAGCAGTGGATCAGGGGGAAGTGGCAATCAGCCCCAGCATTTT. J is TRBJ1-5 and V is TRBV6-1, with 7 bases fitting TRBD1. The germline V gene encodes CDR1 MNHNS and CDR2 SASEGT. Trimming removed 4 bases from V and 2 bases from J; junction bases left unmatched: 8. The CDR3 is made up of 16 amino acids.

This clonotype has ten or more counts. The genes are TRBV11-2 and TRBJ2-1, with unresolved D. The germline V and J ends were trimmed by 3 bases and 5 bases, with 8 bases remaining between them. Germline CDR1 reads SGHAT; CDR2 reads FQNNGV. CDR3 length equals 13 residues. CDR3 sequence: CASSFIRNNEQFF. CDR3 in DNA: TGTGCCAGCAGCTTCATCCGGAACAATGAGCAGTTCTTC. Based on the CDR3 plus reference TRBV11-2 and TRBJ2-1, the full variable domain is EAGVAQSPRYKIIEKRQSVAFWCNPISGHATLYWYQQILGQGPKLLIQFQNNGVVDDSQLPKDRFSAERLKGVDSTLKIQPAKLEDSAVYLCASSFIRNNEQFFGPGTRLTVL.

This clonotype was seen only a few times. The chain combines TRBV20-1 with TRBJ1-5, with D perhaps matching TRBD1 (6 bases). V lost 6 bases to trimming and J lost 4 bases, with 13 bases between them. Germline V CDR1 and CDR2: DFQATT, SNEGSKA (reference sequence). The CDR3 loop spans 13 amino acids. The CDR3 is CSAAGTTNQPQHF. The DNA of the CDR3 is TGCAGTGCAGCCGGGACAACAAATCAGCCCCAGCATTTT.

J is TRBJ1-6 and V is TRBV21-1; TRBD1 was called by the table and not checked on the DNA. TRBV21-1 represents a pseudogene. CDR3 length: 20 residues. CDR3 sequence reads: CASSKAVSSGGVSYNSPLHF. CDR3 DNA: TGTGCCAGCAGCAAAGCAGTTTCGTCAGGGGGCGTATCCTATAATTCACCCCTCCACTTT.

This clonotype was counted at least ten times. This sequence joins TRBV15 and TRBJ2-3; no definite D call. In germline, CDR1 is LNHNV, CDR2 YYDKDF (reference sequence). The V end lost 3 bases, the J end lost 6 bases, and 7 bases lay between the germline ends. This CDR3 is built from 12 residues. The CDR3 is CATSRTGDTQYF. The CDR3 DNA reads as TGTGCCACCAGCAGGACCGGGGATACGCAGTATTTT.

This clonotype was seen many times. The chain links TRBV11-2 to TRBJ2-3; D uncertain. This CDR3 is 12 amino acids long. CDR1 SGHAT and CDR2 FQNNGV come from the germline V gene. V gave up 2 bases and J gave up 8 bases, with 8 bases separating them. Here the CDR3 DNA reads TGTGCCAGCAGCTTACCCCCGGGTACGCAGTATTTT. This translates into CASSLPPGTQYF.

The table lists this clonotype with many counts. V and J are TRBV18 and TRBJ2-7; D possibly corresponds to TRBD2 (6 bases). CDR1 KGHSH and CDR2 LQKENI come from the germline V gene. Trimming took off 3 bases at V and 7 bases at J, with 13 bases between the two ends. The CDR3 sequence is 13 residues long. This CDR3 is CASSPWGEMEQYF. CDR3 DNA sequence: TGTGCCAGCTCACCGTGGGGGGAGATGGAGCAGTACTTC.

The CDR3 nucleotides read TGCGCCAGCAGCCAAGATATGCGCGGGAGTTACTCCTACAATGAGCAGTTCTTC. Its translation: CASSQDMRGSYSYNEQFF. V is TRBV4-1 and J is TRBJ2-1; TRBD2 matches 7 bases. Germline V CDR1 and CDR2: MGHRA, YSYEKL. The CDR3 extends over 18 amino acids. With V trimmed by 0 bases and J by 0 bases, 8 bases remained unmatched.

This clonotype was observed at least ten times. CDR3 amino acids: CASSSGTGRDTQYF. The CDR3 nucleotides read TGTGCCAGCAGCTCCGGGACAGGCCGGGATACGCAGTATTTT. The chain is built from TRBV7-9 and TRBJ2-3; 8 positions match TRBD1. Germline V CDR1 and CDR2: SEHNR, FQNEAQ (reference sequence). The CDR3 contains 14 residues. V shed 4 bases and J 6 bases; nucleotides not matched to a gene: 6.

This clonotype was counted many times. The chain employs TRBV10-3 and TRBJ2-7; D remains unclear. Germline loops: CDR1 ENHRY, CDR2 SYGVKD. The CDR3 length is 13 residues. V shed 4 bases and J shed 0 bases, with 7 bases lying between them. The CDR3 sequence is CAISGDGSYEQYF. DNA of the CDR3: TGTGCCATCAGTGGAGACGGCTCCTACGAGCAGTACTTC.

There are many counts of this clonotype. The rearrangement uses TRBV4-1 and TRBJ2-1; 11 bases line up with TRBD2. The junction had 8 bases not matched to a gene; V was cut back by 0 bases and J by 4 bases. The germline V gene has CDR1 MGHRA and CDR2 YSYEKL. The CDR3 is made up of 18 amino acids. This chain's CDR3 is CASSQDPATSGTYNEQFF. The CDR3 bases are TGCGCCAGCAGCCAAGACCCCGCGACTAGCGGGACTTACAATGAGCAGTTCTTC.

This clonotype appeared many times. The V call is TRBV5-4, the J call TRBJ1-1, with 11 positions matching TRBD1. V gave up 4 bases and J gave up 5 bases; unmatched junction bases: 7. The CDR3 has 15 amino acids. The germline CDR1 and CDR2 sequences are SGHNT and YYREEE (reference sequence). CDR3 in DNA: TGTGCCAGCAGCACGGACAGGGGGCAAACAACTGAAGCTTTCTTT. Amino acid sequence: CASSTDRGQTTEAFF.

This clonotype was detected many times. The genes are TRBV11-2 and TRBJ2-1; TRBD2 might be the D (6 bases). CDR3 length: 12 residues. The ends were cut back, 8 bases at V and 9 bases at J, with 14 bases in the middle. Germline assignment: CDR1 SGHAT and CDR2 FQNNGV. The CDR3 region is CASASGVGEQFF. In DNA form, the CDR3 reads TGTGCCAGCGCCTCGGGGGTCGGTGAGCAGTTCTTC.